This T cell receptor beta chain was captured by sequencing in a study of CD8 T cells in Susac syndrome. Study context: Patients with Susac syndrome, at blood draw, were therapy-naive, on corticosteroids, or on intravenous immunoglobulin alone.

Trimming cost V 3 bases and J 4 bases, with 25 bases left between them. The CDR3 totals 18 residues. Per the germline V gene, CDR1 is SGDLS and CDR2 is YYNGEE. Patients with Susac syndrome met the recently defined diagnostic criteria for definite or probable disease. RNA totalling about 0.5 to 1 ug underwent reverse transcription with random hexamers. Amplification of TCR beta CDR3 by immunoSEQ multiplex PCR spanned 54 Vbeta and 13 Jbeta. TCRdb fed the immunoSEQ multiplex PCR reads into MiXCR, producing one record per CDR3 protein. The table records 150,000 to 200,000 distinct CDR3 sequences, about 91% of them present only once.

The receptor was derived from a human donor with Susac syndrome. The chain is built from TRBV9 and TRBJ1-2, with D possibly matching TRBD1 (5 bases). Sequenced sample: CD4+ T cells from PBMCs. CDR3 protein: CASSADRAGSGRLYGYTF. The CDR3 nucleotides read TGTGCCAGCAGCGCGGATCGGGCAGGGTCGGGGCGTCTCTATGGCTACACCTTC.